The sequence of this T cell receptor (beta chain) was determined in a study of T cell changes during pregnancy in multiple sclerosis (dated by TCRdb to between 2019 and 2020). As for the study more broadly: Changes in the T cell repertoire over the course of pregnancy were examined in this study in women with multiple sclerosis.

Worth noting for this clone: Its antigen has not been determined. The record has no base qualities; no much larger clone is one base away.

From the cysteine up to the phenylalanine, the CDR3 has a length of 17 residues. Only the CDR3 DNA is retained, 51 bases long and in frame from the first base. Via the germline V gene, CDR1 is SNHLY and CDR2 FYNNEI. Trimming leaves V shorter by 7 bases and J shorter by 0 bases, with the junction holding 12 bases beyond the gene matches. The method behind the library was the immunoSEQ multiplex PCR assay. In TCRdb, the immuneACCESS table is reduced to in-frame sequences with V and J assigned. These tables do not hold every clone; where another copy was compared, an unresolved V gene accounts for under half, and the others remain unexplained. The sample data list about 38,000 clones, and 88% of these were observed just once. Of the sample, 6% to 7.5% falls within the top ten clones.

This material consisted of CD8+ T cells from peripheral blood mononuclear cells, taken in the third trimester of pregnancy. This TCR was sampled from a female donor with multiple sclerosis, enrolled in a pregnancy study. Recombination connected TRBV2 to TRBJ2-1, with 7 central nucleotides matching TRBD1. The CDR3 region has the sequence CASKGTLTGDSYNEQFF. The DNA sequence reads TGTGCCAGCAAGGGGACCTTAACAGGGGACTCCTACAATGAGCAGTTCTTC.